This entry concerns a single T cell receptor beta chain. Its antigen is not known. The data derive from a study of blood T cells in healthy people across ages. General study findings and limits: Long-lived and aged donors differed, with more naive CD4+ cells and higher diversity in the long-lived.

A second PCR of roughly 7 to 11 cycles used a sample-barcoded 5' primer and a J-beta primer mix. A template-switch adaptor with 12 random nucleotides tagged each cDNA molecule. In TCRdb, the 5' RACE reads were re-called with MiXCR into one record per CDR3 protein. The table has some 890,000 distinct CDR3 sequences, almost 30% seen once. These records were also assigned to another study, of T cells of mothers and their children.

The clonotype was recovered from a middle-aged woman in good health. The sample taken for sequencing was blood.

In DNA form, the CDR3 reads TGTGCCAGCACCCCTGGGTGGATGAACACTGAAGCTTTCTTT. Translating gives CASTPGWMNTEAFF. The J gene is TRBJ1-1, the V gene TRBV28; D is unresolved. Germline V gene sequence: CDR1 MDHEN, CDR2 SYDVKM. The CDR3 totals 14 residues. The V end lost 7 bases, the J end lost 0 bases, and 12 bases lay between the germline ends.